This passage covers 18 T cell receptor beta chains from one sample sequenced in a study of cytomegalovirus exposure and HLA in healthy donors. The PCR was carried out with 60 Vbeta primers and 13 Jbeta primers. Produced via immunoSEQ multiplex PCR; TCRdb's table is partial and in-frame only. The table includes 150,000 to 180,000 clones, 80% detected once. The sample was PBMCs. All receptors derive from a woman in her thirties or forties in good health and CMV-seropositive.

The CDR3 DNA is TGTGCCAGTAGTAGTCCGACAGGGACGAGCAATCAGCCCCAGCATTTT. Amino acid sequence: CASSSPTGTSNQPQHF. The chain uses TRBV19 and TRBJ1-5; the match to TRBD1 covers 7 bases. From germline, CDR1 is LNHDA and CDR2 SQIVND (reference sequence). Losses at the gene ends were 4 bases for V and 1 base for J; bases not matched to a gene: 7. CDR3 length equals 16 residues. Full variable domain (remainder filled in from reference TRBV19 and TRBJ1-5): DGGITQSPKYLFRKEGQNVTLSCEQNLNHDAMYWYRQDPGQGLRLIYYSQIVNDFQKGDIAEGYSVSREKKESFPLTVTSAQKNPTAFYLCASSSPTGTSNQPQHFGDGTRLSIL.

The V gene is TRBV11-2, the J gene TRBJ1-4; TRBD1 agrees at 10 bases. Germline assignment: CDR1 SGHAT and CDR2 FQNNGV. The CDR3 covers 16 residues. V shed 4 bases, J shed 3 bases, and the junction held 5 bases outside the gene matches. CDR3 amino acids: CASSSRQGAANEKLFF. The CDR3 DNA is TGTGCCAGCAGCTCGCGACAGGGGGCCGCTAATGAAAAACTGTTTTTT.

The chain carries TRBV2 and TRBJ2-2, with TRBD2 identical over 7 bases. This CDR3 contains 16 residues. V trimming: 6 bases; J trimming: 2 bases; junction bases outside the gene matches: 9. Germline CDR1 and CDR2: SNHLY and FYNNEI. The CDR3 is CASSPVPGGNTGELFF. The DNA for the CDR3 is TGTGCCAGCAGCCCTGTCCCGGGAGGTAACACCGGGGAGCTGTTTTTT.

The chain has TRBV11-3 and TRBJ2-1; maybe TRBD1 (5 bases). CDR1 is SGHNT, CDR2 YENEEA, per germline. The ends were cut back, 2 bases at V and 7 bases at J, with 18 bases in the middle. The CDR3 has 16 residues. Here the CDR3 reads CASSLYLSGPGNEQFF. Written as DNA, the CDR3 is TGTGCCAGCAGCTTATATTTGTCAGGACCAGGGAATGAGCAGTTCTTC.

In its sample, this clone was seen once. V gene TRBV5-4 combines with J gene TRBJ1-2, with TRBD1 identical over 7 bases. The trim removed 4 bases at V and 4 bases at J, leaving 4 bases unmatched. Germline-derived CDR1 and CDR2 are SGHNT and YYREEE (reference sequence). The CDR3 has 13 amino acids. CDR3 region: CASSPGGAYGYTF. CDR3 nucleotides: TGTGCCAGCAGCCCAGGGGGTGCCTATGGCTACACCTTC.

This clone was detected only once. This rearrangement joins TRBV11-3 to TRBJ2-1; the match to TRBD1 covers 7 bases. V lost 5 bases and J lost 7; bases outside the gene matches: 2. CDR1 is SGHNT, CDR2 YENEEA, per germline. This CDR3 spans 12 amino acids. CDR3 loop: CASSPTGNEQFF. The CDR3 DNA follows: TGTGCCAGCAGCCCGACAGGGAATGAGCAGTTCTTC.

V usage is TRBV9 and J usage is TRBJ2-5; D perhaps matches TRBD2 (6 bases). Germline lookup yields CDR1 SGDLS and CDR2 YYNGEE. Trimming removed 2 bases at V and 5 bases at J, with 13 bases between. This CDR3 is 14 amino acids long. CDR3 bases: TGTGCCAGCAGCGTCTCCGGGGGTTGGGAGACCCAGTACTTC. It is translated as CASSVSGGWETQYF.

The chain carries TRBV18 and TRBJ1-1; unclear D gene. The V gene lost 2 bases and the J gene lost 0 bases, with 16 bases spanning the gap. This CDR3 spans 17 amino acids. Per germline, CDR1 KGHSH and CDR2 LQKENI. The CDR3 region is CASSPLSRRDVNTEAFF. CDR3 coding DNA: TGTGCCAGCTCACCATTGTCTAGGCGTGATGTGAACACTGAAGCTTTCTTT.

The chain is built from TRBV4-2 and TRBJ2-3; 9 nucleotides align to TRBD2. This CDR3 contains 17 residues. Germline CDR1 reads LGHNA; CDR2 reads YNFKEQ. J was trimmed by 2 bases and V by 3 bases; bases with no gene match: 9. The CDR3 bases are TGTGCCAGCAGCCAGGGCTGGGCGGGAGGGACCACAGATACGCAGTATTTT. The encoded protein is CASSQGWAGGTTDTQYF.

The chain is built from TRBV9 and TRBJ2-1, with 12 bases lining up with TRBD2. V was pared by 3 bases and J by 1 base, with 2 bases of the junction left unmatched. Germline V gene data show CDR1 as SGDLS and CDR2 as YYNGEE. This CDR3 has 16 amino acids. The CDR3 here is CASSALAGGSYNEQFF. CDR3 nucleotide sequence: TGTGCCAGCAGCGCCCTAGCGGGAGGGTCCTACAATGAGCAGTTCTTC.

J is TRBJ1-5 and V is TRBV21-1; the listed D gene, TRBD1, was not tested against the DNA. TRBV21-1 is an annotated pseudogene. This CDR3 spans 16 amino acids. The CDR3 bases are TGTGCCAGCAGTTTTCCGGGACAGGGCCATAATCAGCCCCAGCATTTT. Its translation: CASSFPGQGHNQPQHF.

This chain connects TRBV19 to TRBJ1-1; 8 nucleotides align to TRBD1. Germline-derived CDR1 and CDR2 are LNHDA and SQIVND (reference sequence). This CDR3 spans 14 amino acids. The V gene end was trimmed by 8 bases and the J gene end by 1 base; junction bases not matched to a gene: 6. As DNA, the CDR3 is TGTGCCAGTTCTCAGACAGGGGCGAACACTGAAGCTTTCTTT. The encoded protein is CASSQTGANTEAFF.

The rearrangement joins TRBV6-5 to TRBJ2-3, with TRBD2 matching 10 bases. V shed 2 bases, J shed 6 bases, and the junction held 5 bases outside the gene matches. Germline CDR1 reads MNHEY; CDR2 reads SVGAGI. CDR3 size: 15 residues. The DNA of the CDR3 is TGTGCCAGCAGTTACGTAGCGGGAGGAAGGGATACGCAGTATTTT. This sequence encodes CASSYVAGGRDTQYF.

The J gene is TRBJ1-2, the V gene TRBV6-5, with 7 bases fitting TRBD1. The V and J ends lost 6 bases and 8 bases, in that order; junction bases with no gene match: 9. Per germline, CDR1 MNHEY and CDR2 SVGAGI. This CDR3 region has 13 residues. The CDR3 DNA follows: TGTGCCAGCAGCGTACAGGGGATTAACGGCTACACCTTC. It encodes CASSVQGINGYTF.

CDR3 sequence reads: CASRNWDLSYEQYF. The DNA of the CDR3 is TGTGCCAGCAGGAATTGGGACTTATCCTACGAGCAGTACTTC. The chain has TRBV28 and TRBJ2-7; the D gene is possibly TRBD2 (6 bases). The CDR3 has 14 residues. V shed 6 bases and J shed 1 base, with 13 bases lying between them. Germline V gives CDR1 MDHEN, CDR2 SYDVKM. Full variable domain (outside the CDR3, taken from reference TRBV28 and TRBJ2-7): DVKVTQSSRYLVKRTGEKVFLECVQDMDHENMFWYRQDPGLGLRLIYFSYDVKMKEKGDIPEGYSVSREKKERFSLILESASTNQTSMYLCASRNWDLSYEQYFGPGTRLTVT.

The table lists this clone with a few counts. The genes are TRBV13 and TRBJ2-1, with a possible D match to TRBD2 (6 bases). CDR3 length: 15 residues. V was pared by 3 bases and J by 4 bases, with 13 bases between. The germline CDR1 and CDR2 sequences are PRHDT and FYEKMQ (reference sequence). Here the CDR3 DNA reads TGTGCCAGCAGCTTGGGCGGGGCGGGGTACAATGAGCAGTTCTTC. Amino acid sequence: CASSLGGAGYNEQFF.

This chain uses TRBV27 with TRBJ1-1; TRBD1 matches at 7 bases. This CDR3 comprises 13 residues. The germline gives CDR1 MNHEY, CDR2 SMNVEV (reference sequence). Trimming at V came to 6 bases and at J to 3 bases, leaving 4 bases not matched to a gene. CDR3 in amino acids: CASRGRGYTEAFF. CDR3 in DNA: TGTGCCAGCAGGGGCAGGGGGTACACTGAAGCTTTCTTT.

This chain joins TRBV28 and TRBJ2-1, with 10 bases aligning to TRBD2. The germline V gene encodes CDR1 MDHEN and CDR2 SYDVKM. The CDR3 consists of 12 residues. CDR3 coding DNA: TGTACTAGCGGGGTCTCCTACAATGAGCAGTTCTTC. The encoded protein is CTSGVSYNEQFF.